Detailed here is one TCR beta chain. Its antigen is not known. This record belongs to a study of cytomegalovirus exposure and HLA in healthy donors. Study conclusions and caveats: Across donors, most TCRs were seen rarely, yet some public ones were widespread. The study designated around 150 TCR beta chains cytomegalovirus-associated.

Germline-derived CDR1 and CDR2 are MNHEY and SMNVEV (reference sequence). This CDR3 is 16 amino acids long. V was trimmed by 4 bases and J by 6 bases, leaving 18 bases between them. Sequencing used immunoSEQ multiplex PCR; TCRdb keeps in-frame clones, though not all of them. Altogether more than 110,000 clones are present, 88% being singletons, with the ten largest covering about 7.9%. This sequence was found in a woman under 30 in good health and CMV-seropositive. The gene calls are TRBV27 and TRBJ2-2; a weak D match, TRBD1 (6 bases). Sequenced sample: PBMCs. CDR3 region: CASSSKTGSTAGELFF. The CDR3 DNA follows: TGTGCCAGCAGTTCGAAGACAGGTTCTACGGCCGGGGAGCTGTTTTTT.